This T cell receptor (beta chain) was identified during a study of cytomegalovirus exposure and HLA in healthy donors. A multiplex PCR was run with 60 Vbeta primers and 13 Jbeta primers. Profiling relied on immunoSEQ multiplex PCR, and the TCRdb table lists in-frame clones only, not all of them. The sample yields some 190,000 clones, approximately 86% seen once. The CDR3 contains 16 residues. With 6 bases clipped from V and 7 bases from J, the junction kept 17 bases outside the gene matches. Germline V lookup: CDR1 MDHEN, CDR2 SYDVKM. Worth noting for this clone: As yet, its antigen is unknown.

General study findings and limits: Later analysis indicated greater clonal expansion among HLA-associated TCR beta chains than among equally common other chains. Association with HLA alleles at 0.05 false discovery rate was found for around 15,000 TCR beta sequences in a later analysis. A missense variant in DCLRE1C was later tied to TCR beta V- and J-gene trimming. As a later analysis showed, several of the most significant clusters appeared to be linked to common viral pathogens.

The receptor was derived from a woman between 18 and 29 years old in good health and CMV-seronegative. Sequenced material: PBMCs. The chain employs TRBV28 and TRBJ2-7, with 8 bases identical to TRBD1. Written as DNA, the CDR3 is TGTGCCAGCAGCTATTACAAGCGACAGGGGTCGAGGGAGCAGTACTTC. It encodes CASSYYKRQGSREQYF.